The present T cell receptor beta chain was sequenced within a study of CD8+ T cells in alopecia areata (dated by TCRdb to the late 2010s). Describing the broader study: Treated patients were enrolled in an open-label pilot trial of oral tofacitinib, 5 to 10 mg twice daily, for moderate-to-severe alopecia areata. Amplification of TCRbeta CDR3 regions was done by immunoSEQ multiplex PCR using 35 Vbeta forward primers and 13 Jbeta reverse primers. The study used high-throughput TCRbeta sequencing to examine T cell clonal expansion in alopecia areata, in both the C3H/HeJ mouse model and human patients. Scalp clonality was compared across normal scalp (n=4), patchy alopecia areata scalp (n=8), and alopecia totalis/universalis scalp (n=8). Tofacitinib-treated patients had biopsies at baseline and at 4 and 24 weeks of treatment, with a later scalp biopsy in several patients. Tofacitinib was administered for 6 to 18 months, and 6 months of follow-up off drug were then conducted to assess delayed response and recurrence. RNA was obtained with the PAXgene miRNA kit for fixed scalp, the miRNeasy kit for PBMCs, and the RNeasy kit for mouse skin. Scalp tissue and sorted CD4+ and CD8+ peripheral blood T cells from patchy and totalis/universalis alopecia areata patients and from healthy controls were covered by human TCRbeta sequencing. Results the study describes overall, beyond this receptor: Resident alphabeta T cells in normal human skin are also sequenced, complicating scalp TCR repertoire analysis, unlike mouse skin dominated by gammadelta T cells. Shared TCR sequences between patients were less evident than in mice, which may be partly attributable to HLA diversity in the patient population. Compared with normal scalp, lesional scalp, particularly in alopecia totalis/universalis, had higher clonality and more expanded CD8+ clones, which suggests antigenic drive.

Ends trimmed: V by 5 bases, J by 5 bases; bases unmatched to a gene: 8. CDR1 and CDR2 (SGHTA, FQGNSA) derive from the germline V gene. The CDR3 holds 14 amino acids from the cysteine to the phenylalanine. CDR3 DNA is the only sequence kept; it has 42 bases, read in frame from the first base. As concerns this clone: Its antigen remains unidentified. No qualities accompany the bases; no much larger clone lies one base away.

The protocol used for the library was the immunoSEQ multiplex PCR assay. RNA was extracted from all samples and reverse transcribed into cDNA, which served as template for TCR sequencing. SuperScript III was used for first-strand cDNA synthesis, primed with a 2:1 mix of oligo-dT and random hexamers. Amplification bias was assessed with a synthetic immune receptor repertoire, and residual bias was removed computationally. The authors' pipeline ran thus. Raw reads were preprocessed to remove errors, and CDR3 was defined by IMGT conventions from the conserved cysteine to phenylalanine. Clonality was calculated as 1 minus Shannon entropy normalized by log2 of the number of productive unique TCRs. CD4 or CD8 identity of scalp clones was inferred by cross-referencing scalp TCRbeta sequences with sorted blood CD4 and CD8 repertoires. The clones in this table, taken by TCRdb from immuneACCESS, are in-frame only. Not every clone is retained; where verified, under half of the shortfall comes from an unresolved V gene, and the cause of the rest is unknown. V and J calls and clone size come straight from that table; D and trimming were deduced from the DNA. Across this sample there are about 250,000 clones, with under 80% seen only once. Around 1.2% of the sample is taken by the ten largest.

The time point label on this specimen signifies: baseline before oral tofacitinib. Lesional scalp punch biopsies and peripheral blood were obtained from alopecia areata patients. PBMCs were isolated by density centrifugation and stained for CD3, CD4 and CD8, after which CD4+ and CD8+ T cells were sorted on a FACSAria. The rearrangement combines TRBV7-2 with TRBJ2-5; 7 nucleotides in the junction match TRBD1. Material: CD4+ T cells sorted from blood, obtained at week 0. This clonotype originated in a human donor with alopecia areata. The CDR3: CASSLGQLRETQYF. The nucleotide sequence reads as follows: TGTGCCAGCAGCCTGGGACAGCTTCGGGAGACCCAGTACTTC.